This T cell receptor beta chain was sequenced in a study of spatial heterogeneity in lung cancer. Study conclusions and caveats: Tumoral mutation counts were tracked by counts of expanded intratumoral alpha and beta TCRs.

There are a few counts of this clonotype. Its antigen is undetermined. Regarding time point: sample taken at primary tumor resection. Unsorted samples of tumor, nontumor lung or frozen PBMC had their whole RNA sequenced. TCRdb passed the 5' RACE reads through MiXCR, listing each CDR3 protein once. The repertoire includes about 20,000 distinct CDR3 sequences, roughly 15% of them detected once, and over 25% sits in the top ten. The specimen was lung tumor tissue, collected at surgery. This TCR came from a female donor with early-stage non-small cell lung cancer.

The CDR3 sequence is CASSRSGPYEQYF. Written as DNA, the CDR3 is TGTGCCAGCAGCCGGTCAGGGCCCTACGAGCAGTACTTC. The chain recombines TRBV12-3 or TRBV12-4 with TRBJ2-7; maybe TRBD1 (5 bases). The CDR3 runs 13 residues. Trimming cost V 6 bases and J 2 bases, with 11 bases left between them.